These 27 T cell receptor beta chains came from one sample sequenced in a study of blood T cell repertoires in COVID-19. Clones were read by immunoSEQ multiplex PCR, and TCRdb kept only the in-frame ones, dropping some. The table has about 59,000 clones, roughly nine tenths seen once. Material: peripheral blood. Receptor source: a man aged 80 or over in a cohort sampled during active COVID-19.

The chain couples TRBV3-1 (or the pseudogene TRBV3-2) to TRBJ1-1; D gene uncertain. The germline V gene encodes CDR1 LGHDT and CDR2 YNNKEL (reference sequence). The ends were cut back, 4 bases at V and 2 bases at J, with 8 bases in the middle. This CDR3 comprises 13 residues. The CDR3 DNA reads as TGTGCCAGCAGCCCAACTACCAACACTGAAGCTTTCTTT. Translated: CASSPTTNTEAFF.

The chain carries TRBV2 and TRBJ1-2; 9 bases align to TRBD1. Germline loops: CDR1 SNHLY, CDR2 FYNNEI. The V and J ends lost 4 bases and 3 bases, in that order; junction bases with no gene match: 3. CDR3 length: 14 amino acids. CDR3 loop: CASSGTGGHYGYTF. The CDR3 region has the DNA TGTGCCAGCAGTGGCACAGGGGGCCACTATGGCTACACCTTC.

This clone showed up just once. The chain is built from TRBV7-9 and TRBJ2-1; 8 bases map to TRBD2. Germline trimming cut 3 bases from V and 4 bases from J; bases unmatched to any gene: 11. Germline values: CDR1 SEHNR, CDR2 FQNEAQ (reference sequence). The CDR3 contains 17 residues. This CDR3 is CASSFGTSRGGYNEQFF. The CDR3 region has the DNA TGTGCCAGCAGCTTTGGGACTAGTAGGGGGGGTTACAATGAGCAGTTCTTC.

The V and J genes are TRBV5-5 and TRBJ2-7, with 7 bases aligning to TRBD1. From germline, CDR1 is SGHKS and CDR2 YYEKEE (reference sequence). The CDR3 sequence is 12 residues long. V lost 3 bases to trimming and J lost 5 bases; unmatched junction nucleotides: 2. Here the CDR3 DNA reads TGTGCCAGCAGCTCTCAGGGGGACGAGCAGTACTTC. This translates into CASSSQGDEQYF.

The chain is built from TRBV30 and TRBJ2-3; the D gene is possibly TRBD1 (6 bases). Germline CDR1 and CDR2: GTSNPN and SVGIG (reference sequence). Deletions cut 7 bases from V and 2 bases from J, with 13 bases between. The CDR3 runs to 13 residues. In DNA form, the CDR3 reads TGTGCCTCCGGACAGAAAGTCACAGATACGCAGTATTTT. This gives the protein CASGQKVTDTQYF.

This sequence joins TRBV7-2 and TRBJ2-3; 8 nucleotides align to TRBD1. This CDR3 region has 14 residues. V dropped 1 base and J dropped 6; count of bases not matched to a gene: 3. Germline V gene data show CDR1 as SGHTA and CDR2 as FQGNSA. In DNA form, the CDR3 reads TGTGCCAGCAGCTTAGGGACAGGGTTTGATACGCAGTATTTT. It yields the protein CASSLGTGFDTQYF.

The CDR3 DNA is TGTGCCAGCAGCTTAGCCCCGGGACAGACTACACCGGTCACCGGGGAGCTGTTTTTT. Translating gives CASSLAPGQTTPVTGELFF. The chain is built from TRBV7-2 and TRBJ2-2; the match to TRBD1 covers 7 bases. The V and J ends lost 0 bases and 4 bases, in that order; junction bases with no gene match: 14. Germline V gene lookup returns CDR1 SGHTA and CDR2 FQGNSA. The CDR3 runs to 19 residues.

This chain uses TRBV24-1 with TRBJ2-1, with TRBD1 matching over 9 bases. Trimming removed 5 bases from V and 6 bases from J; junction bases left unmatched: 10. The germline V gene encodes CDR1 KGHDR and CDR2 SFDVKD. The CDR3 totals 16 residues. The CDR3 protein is CATSAGTGPGPNEQFF. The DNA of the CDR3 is TGTGCCACCAGTGCCGGGACAGGGCCTGGACCCAATGAGCAGTTCTTC.

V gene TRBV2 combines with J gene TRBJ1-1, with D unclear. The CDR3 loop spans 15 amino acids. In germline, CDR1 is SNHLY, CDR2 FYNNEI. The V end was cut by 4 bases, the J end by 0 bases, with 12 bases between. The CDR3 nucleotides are TGTGCCAGCAGTGCTGGAGACTTGGTGAACACTGAAGCTTTCTTT. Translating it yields CASSAGDLVNTEAFF.

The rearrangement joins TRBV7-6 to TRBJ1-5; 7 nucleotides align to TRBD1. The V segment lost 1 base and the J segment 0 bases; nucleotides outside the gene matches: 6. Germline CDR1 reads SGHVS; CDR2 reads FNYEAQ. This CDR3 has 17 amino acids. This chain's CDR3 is CASSLGTGRGSNQPQHF. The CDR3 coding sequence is TGTGCCAGCAGCTTAGGGACAGGTCGGGGTAGCAATCAGCCCCAGCATTTT.

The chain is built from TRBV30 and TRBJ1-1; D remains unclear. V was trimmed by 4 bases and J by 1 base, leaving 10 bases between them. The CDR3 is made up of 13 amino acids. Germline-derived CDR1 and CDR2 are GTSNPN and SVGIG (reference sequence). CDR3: CAWKTAGNTEAFF. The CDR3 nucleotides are TGTGCCTGGAAAACGGCGGGGAACACTGAAGCTTTCTTT.

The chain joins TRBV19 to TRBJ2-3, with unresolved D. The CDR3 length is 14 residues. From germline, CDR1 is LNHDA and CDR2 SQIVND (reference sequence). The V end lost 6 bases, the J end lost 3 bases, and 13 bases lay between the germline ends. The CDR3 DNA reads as TGTGCCAGTAGCTCTAGACTTAGAACAGATACGCAGTATTTT. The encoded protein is CASSSRLRTDTQYF.

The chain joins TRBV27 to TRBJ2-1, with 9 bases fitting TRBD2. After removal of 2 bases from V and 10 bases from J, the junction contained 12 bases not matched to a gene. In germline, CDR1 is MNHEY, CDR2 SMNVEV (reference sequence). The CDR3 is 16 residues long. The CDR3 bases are TGTGCCAGCAGTTTAGTTGCGGGAGGGGCCGTCGGGGAGCAGTTCTTC. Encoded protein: CASSLVAGGAVGEQFF.

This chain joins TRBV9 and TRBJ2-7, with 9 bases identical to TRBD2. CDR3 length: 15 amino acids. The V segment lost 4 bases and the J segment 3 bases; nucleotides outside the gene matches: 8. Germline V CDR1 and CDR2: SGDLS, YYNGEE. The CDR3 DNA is TGTGCCAGCAGCCCTAGCGGGGCAACCAACTACGAGCAGTACTTC. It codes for CASSPSGATNYEQYF.

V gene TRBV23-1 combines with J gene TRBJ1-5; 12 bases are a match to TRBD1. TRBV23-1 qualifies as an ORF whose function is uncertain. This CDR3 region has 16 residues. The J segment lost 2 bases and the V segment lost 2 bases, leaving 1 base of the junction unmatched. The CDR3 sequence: CASSQGTGGCNQPQHF. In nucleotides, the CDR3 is TGCGCCAGCAGTCAAGGGACAGGGGGCTGCAATCAGCCCCAGCATTTT.

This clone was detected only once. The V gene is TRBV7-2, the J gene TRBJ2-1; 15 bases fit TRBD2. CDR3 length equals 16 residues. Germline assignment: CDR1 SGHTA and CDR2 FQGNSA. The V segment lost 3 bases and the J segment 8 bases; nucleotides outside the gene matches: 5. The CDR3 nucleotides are TGTGCCAGCAGCTTCGGACTAGCGGGAGGGCCGGATGAGCAGTTCTTC. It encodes CASSFGLAGGPDEQFF.

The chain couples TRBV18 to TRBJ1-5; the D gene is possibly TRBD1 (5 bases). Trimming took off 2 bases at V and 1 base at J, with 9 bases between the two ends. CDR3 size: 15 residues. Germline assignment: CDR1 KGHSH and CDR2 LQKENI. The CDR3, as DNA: TGTGCCAGCTCACCAAAGACAGAGAGCAATCAGCCCCAGCATTTT. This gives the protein CASSPKTESNQPQHF.

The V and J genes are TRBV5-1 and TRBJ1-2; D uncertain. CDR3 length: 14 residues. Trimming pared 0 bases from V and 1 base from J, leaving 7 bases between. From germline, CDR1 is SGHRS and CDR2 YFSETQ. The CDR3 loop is CASSLGSINYGYTF. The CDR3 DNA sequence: TGCGCCAGCAGCTTGGGAAGCATTAACTATGGCTACACCTTC.

The CDR3 spells CASSGGGIPTNEKLFF. CDR3 nucleotide sequence: TGTGCCAGCAGTGGGGGGGGGATACCAACTAATGAAAAACTGTTTTTT. V usage is TRBV25-1 and J usage is TRBJ1-4; D is possibly TRBD1 (5 bases). This CDR3 is built from 16 residues. V was shortened by 4 bases and J by 0 bases, with 12 bases between the two germline ends. Germline lookup yields CDR1 MGHDK and CDR2 SYGVNS.

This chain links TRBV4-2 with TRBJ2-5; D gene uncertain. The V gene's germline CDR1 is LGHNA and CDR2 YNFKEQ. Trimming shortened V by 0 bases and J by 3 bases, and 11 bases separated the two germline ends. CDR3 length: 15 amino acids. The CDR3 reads CASSQELAAEETQYF. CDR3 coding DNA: TGTGCCAGCAGCCAAGAGTTGGCGGCCGAAGAGACCCAGTACTTC.

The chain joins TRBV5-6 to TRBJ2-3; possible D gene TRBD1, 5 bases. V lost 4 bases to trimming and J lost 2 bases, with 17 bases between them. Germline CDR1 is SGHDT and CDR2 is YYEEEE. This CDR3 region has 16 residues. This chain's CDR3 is CASSTRYRPNTDTQYF. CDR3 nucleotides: TGTGCCAGCAGCACGAGGTACAGGCCAAACACAGATACGCAGTATTTT.

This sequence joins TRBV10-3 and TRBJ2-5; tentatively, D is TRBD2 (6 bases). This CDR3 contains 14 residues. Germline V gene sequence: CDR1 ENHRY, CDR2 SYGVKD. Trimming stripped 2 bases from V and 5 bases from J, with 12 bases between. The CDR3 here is CAISEDREPETQYF. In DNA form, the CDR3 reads TGTGCCATCAGTGAGGATCGGGAGCCGGAGACCCAGTACTTC.

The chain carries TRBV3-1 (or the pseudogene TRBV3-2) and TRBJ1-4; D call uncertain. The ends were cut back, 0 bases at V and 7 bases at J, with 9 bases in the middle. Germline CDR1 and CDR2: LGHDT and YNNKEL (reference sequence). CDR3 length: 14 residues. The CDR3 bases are TGTGCCAGCAGCCAAGATCGGAGTGGTGAAAAACTGTTTTTT. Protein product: CASSQDRSGEKLFF.

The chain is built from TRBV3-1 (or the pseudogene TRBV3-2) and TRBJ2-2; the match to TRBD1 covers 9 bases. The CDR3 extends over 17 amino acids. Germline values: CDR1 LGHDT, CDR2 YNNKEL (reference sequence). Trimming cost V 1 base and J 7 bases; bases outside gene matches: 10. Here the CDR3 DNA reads TGTGCCAGCAGCCAAGTTCTTACAGGGGGCGCCGGCGGGGAGCTGTTTTTT. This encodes CASSQVLTGGAGGELFF.

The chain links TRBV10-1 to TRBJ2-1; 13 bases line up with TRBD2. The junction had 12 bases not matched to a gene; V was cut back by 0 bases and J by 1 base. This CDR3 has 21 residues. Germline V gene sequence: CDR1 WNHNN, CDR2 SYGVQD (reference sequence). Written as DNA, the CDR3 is TGCGCCAGCAGTGAGTCCGGGACTAGCGGGAATGTTAAGAGGTCCTACAATGAGCAGTTCTTC. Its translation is CASSESGTSGNVKRSYNEQFF.

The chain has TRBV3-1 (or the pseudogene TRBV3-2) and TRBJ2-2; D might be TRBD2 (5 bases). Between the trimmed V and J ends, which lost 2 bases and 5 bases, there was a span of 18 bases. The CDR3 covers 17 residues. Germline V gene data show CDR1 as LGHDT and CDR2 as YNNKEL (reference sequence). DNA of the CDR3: TGTGCCAGCAGCCAACCAGCGTCGGCGGGTCAGACCGGGGAGCTGTTTTTT. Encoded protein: CASSQPASAGQTGELFF.

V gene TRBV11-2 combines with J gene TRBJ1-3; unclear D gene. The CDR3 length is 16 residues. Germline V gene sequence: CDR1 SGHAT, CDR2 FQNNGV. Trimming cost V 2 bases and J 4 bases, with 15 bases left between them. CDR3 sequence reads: CASSLLPGDGGNTIYF. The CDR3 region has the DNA TGTGCCAGCAGCTTATTGCCAGGCGATGGAGGAAACACCATATATTTT.